These 29 T cell receptor beta chains originate from one sample sequenced in a study of monozygotic twins with inflammatory bowel disease. TCRdb re-called the 5' RACE reads and shows each CDR3 protein once, DNA omitted. The table lists fewer than 550,000 distinct CDR3 sequences, with about 2.2% in the top ten. The sample was blood. Receptor source: a human donor with ulcerative colitis or Crohn's disease, or a healthy co-twin of an affected twin (not recorded which).

This rearrangement joins TRBV20-1 to TRBJ2-7; with no DNA, the TCRdb D assignment of TRBD2 cannot be verified. The CDR3 is made up of 16 amino acids. CDR1 is DFQATT, CDR2 SNEGSKA, per germline (reference sequence). The CDR3: CSARPMAGAGSYEQYF.

The V and J genes are TRBV11-2 and TRBJ2-3; TCRdb indicates TRBD1, and absent DNA this call remains unverified. Germline assignment: CDR1 SGHAT and CDR2 FQNNGV. This CDR3 has 15 amino acids. The CDR3 is CASSTGRRRTDTQYF.

The chain is built from TRBV7-2 and TRBJ2-7; no DNA is available, so the TRBD1 call from TCRdb remains unchecked. The CDR3 has 15 amino acids. The germline V gene encodes CDR1 SGHTA and CDR2 FQGNSA. The CDR3 region is CASSSRKGYTYEQYF.

The chain carries TRBV10-3 and TRBJ2-3. The CDR3 has 16 amino acids. The V gene's germline CDR1 is ENHRY and CDR2 SYGVKD. The CDR3 sequence is CAISEAVSGSTDTQYF.

The gene calls are TRBV20-1 and TRBJ1-1; without DNA, the TCRdb call of TRBD1 cannot be checked. Per the germline V gene, CDR1 is DFQATT and CDR2 is SNEGSKA (reference sequence). This CDR3 is built from 15 residues. This CDR3 reads CSARGQQGANTEAFF.

The gene calls are TRBV5-4 and TRBJ2-2; the D call of TRBD1 rests on TCRdb alone, since no DNA is present to check it. The CDR3 totals 15 residues. The germline CDR1 and CDR2 sequences are SGHNT and YYREEE (reference sequence). CDR3 sequence reads: CASSLPGGNTGELFF.

The chain carries TRBV5-6 and TRBJ2-7; the D call from TCRdb, TRBD1, cannot be confirmed without DNA. The CDR3 loop spans 14 amino acids. Per the germline V gene, CDR1 is SGHDT and CDR2 is YYEEEE. This CDR3 reads CASSYRDRPYEQYF.

The CDR3: CASRDGFSYYGYTF. This chain uses TRBV19 with TRBJ1-2. Germline CDR1 reads LNHDA; CDR2 reads SQIVND (reference sequence). This CDR3 comprises 14 residues.

This sequence joins TRBV27 and TRBJ1-1. Germline loops: CDR1 MNHEY, CDR2 SMNVEV (reference sequence). CDR3 length: 14 residues. CDR3: CASSFNGRNTEAFF.

The J gene is TRBJ2-3, the V gene TRBV4-1; lacking DNA, the TRBD2 call made by TCRdb goes unchecked. Germline V gene lookup returns CDR1 MGHRA and CDR2 YSYEKL. The CDR3 length is 16 residues. CDR3 in amino acids: CASSQASGVTTDTQYF.

This chain connects TRBV12-3 or TRBV12-4 to TRBJ2-3. The CDR3 consists of 14 residues. Here the CDR3 reads CASSPSFNSNTQYF.

The V and J genes are TRBV20-1 and TRBJ2-1. CDR1 is DFQATT and CDR2 is SNEGSKA in the germline V gene (reference sequence). This CDR3 has 12 amino acids. The CDR3 sequence is CSASRSINEQFF.

The gene calls are TRBV3-1 and TRBJ2-7; the TCRdb call, TRBD1, lacks DNA for checking. The CDR3 is made up of 16 amino acids. Germline CDR1 and CDR2: LGHDT and YNNKEL (reference sequence). CDR3 sequence reads: CASSQARGLRIDEQYF.

The chain links TRBV6-5 to TRBJ2-1. Germline V gene data show CDR1 as MNHEY and CDR2 as SVGAGI. The CDR3 is 15 residues long. The CDR3 loop is CASSYSGQIRNEQFF.

This chain joins TRBV6-5 and TRBJ2-2; the D call from TCRdb, TRBD2, cannot be confirmed without DNA. Germline values: CDR1 MNHEY, CDR2 SVGAGI. This CDR3 region has 16 residues. CDR3 in amino acids: CASSYASGRPTGELFF.

The chain carries TRBV4-1 and TRBJ1-6. The germline gives CDR1 MGHRA, CDR2 YSYEKL. The CDR3 is 13 residues long. Here the CDR3 reads CASSQESNSPLHF.

This chain connects TRBV15 to TRBJ1-1; TCRdb indicates TRBD1, and absent DNA this call remains unverified. Per the germline V gene, CDR1 is LNHNV and CDR2 is YYDKDF (reference sequence). The CDR3 is 16 residues long. The CDR3 sequence: CATSRPGQGTNTEAFF.

V usage is TRBV20-1 and J usage is TRBJ2-7; lacking DNA, the TRBD1 call made by TCRdb goes unchecked. Germline loops: CDR1 DFQATT, CDR2 SNEGSKA (reference sequence). The CDR3 contains 15 residues. CDR3: CSARETGTHSYEQYF.

The chain has TRBV4-3 and TRBJ2-7; without DNA, the TCRdb call of TRBD2 cannot be checked. The CDR3 length is 15 residues. Germline V gene lookup returns CDR1 LGHNA and CDR2 YSLEER. CDR3 residues: CASSSGLAGFYEQYF.

The CDR3: CASMASNTGELFF. V usage is TRBV28 and J usage is TRBJ2-2. The germline V gene encodes CDR1 MDHEN and CDR2 SYDVKM. The CDR3 has 13 residues.

The J gene is TRBJ2-1, the V gene TRBV11-1; TCRdb's D call of TRBD1 is untestable without DNA. The CDR3 runs to 18 residues. The germline gives CDR1 SGHAT, CDR2 FQDESV (reference sequence). The CDR3 protein is CASSRTHLDRGPGNEQFF.

The chain joins TRBV5-1 to TRBJ2-2; TCRdb's D call, TRBD1, is unchecked because there is no DNA. The CDR3 extends over 16 amino acids. Germline CDR1 is SGHRS and CDR2 is YFSETQ. The CDR3 loop is CASSFYRDRGSGELFF.

The chain joins TRBV20-1 to TRBJ1-5. CDR1 and CDR2 (germline): DFQATT, SNEGSKA (reference sequence). The CDR3 is 15 amino acids. This CDR3 is CSADSKSYSNQPQHF.

The chain carries TRBV20-1 and TRBJ2-6; TCRdb reports TRBD1, a call that lacks DNA to check it against. This CDR3 has 19 residues. The germline V gene has CDR1 DFQATT and CDR2 SNEGSKA (reference sequence). Here the CDR3 reads CSARANSGQDSTGANVLTF.

The J gene is TRBJ2-1, the V gene TRBV19; the TRBD2 assignment by TCRdb is unverifiable without DNA. This CDR3 is 13 amino acids long. Germline-derived CDR1 and CDR2 are LNHDA and SQIVND (reference sequence). The CDR3 reads CATSGRVYNEQFF.

This chain uses TRBV28 with TRBJ2-3; TCRdb reports TRBD1, a call that lacks DNA to check it against. The CDR3 length is 12 residues. Per germline, CDR1 MDHEN and CDR2 SYDVKM. The CDR3 spells CASSPQRDTQYF.

V is TRBV6-2 or TRBV6-3 and J is TRBJ2-5; without DNA, the TCRdb call of TRBD1 cannot be checked. The CDR3 is made up of 13 amino acids. Germline CDR1 reads MNHEY; CDR2 reads SVGEGT. The CDR3 reads CASGPLARETQYF.

The chain uses TRBV7-9 and TRBJ1-1; TCRdb's D call, TRBD1, is unchecked because there is no DNA. This CDR3 has 13 residues. Germline-derived CDR1 and CDR2 are SEHNR and FQNEAQ (reference sequence). This CDR3 reads CASTQTGTTEAFF.

The rearrangement joins TRBV6-2 or TRBV6-3 to TRBJ2-2; the TCRdb call, TRBD1, lacks DNA for checking. Germline CDR1 is MNHEY and CDR2 is SVGEGT. The CDR3 length is 13 residues. The CDR3 loop reads CASSPGVGGELFF.